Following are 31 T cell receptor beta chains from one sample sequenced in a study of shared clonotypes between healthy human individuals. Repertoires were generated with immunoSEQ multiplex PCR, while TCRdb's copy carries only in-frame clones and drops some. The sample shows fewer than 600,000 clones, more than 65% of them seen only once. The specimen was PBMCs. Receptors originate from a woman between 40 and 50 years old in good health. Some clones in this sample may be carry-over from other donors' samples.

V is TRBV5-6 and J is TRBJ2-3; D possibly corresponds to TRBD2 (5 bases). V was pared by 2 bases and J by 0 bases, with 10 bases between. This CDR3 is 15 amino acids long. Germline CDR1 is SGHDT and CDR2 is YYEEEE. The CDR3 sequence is CASSLISVSTDTQYF. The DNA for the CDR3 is TGTGCCAGCAGCTTAATTAGCGTTAGCACAGATACGCAGTATTTT.

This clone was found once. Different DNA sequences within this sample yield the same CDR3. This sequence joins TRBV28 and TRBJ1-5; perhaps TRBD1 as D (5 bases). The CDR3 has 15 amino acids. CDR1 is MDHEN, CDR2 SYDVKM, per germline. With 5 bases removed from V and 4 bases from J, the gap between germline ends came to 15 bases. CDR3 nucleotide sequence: TGTGCCAGCAGTCCCCCTGGGGGGAGGAATCAGCCCCAGCATTTT. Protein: CASSPPGGRNQPQHF.

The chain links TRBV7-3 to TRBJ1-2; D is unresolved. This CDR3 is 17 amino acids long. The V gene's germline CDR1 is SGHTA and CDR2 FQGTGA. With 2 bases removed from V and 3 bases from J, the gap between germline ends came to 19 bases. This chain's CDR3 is CASSLGPSAQDHYGYTF. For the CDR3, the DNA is TGTGCCAGCAGCTTAGGGCCATCCGCTCAGGATCACTATGGCTACACCTTC.

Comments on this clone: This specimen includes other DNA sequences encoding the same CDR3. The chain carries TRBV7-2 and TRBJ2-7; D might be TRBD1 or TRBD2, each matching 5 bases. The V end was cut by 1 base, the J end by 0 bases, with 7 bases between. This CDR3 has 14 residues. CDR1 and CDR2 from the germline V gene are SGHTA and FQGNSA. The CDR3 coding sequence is TGTGCCAGCAGCTTAGACGGGGCCTCCTACGAGCAGTACTTC. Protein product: CASSLDGASYEQYF.

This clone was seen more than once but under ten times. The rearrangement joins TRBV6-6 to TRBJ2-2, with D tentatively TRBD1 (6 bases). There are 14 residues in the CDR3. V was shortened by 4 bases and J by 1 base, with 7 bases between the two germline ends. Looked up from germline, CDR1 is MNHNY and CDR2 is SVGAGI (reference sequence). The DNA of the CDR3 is TGTGCCAGCAGTTCGGACAGGAACACCGGGGAGCTGTTTTTT. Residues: CASSSDRNTGELFF.

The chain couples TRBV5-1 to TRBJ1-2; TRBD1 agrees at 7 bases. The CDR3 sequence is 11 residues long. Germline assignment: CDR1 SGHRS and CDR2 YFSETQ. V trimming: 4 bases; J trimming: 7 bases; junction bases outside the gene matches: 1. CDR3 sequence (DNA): TGCGCCAGCAGCCCAGGGGGTGGCTACACCTTC. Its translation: CASSPGGGYTF.

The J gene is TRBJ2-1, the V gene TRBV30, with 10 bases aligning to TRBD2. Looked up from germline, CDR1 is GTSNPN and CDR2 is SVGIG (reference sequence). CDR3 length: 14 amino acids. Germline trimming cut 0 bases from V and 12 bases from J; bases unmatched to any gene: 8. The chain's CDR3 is CAWSVGASGRLQFF. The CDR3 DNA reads TGTGCCTGGAGTGTGGGGGCTAGCGGGAGATTGCAGTTCTTC.

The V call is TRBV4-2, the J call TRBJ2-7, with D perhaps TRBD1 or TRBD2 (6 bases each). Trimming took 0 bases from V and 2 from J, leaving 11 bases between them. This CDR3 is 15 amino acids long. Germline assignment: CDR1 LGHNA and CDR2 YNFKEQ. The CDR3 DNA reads TGTGCCAGCAGCCAAGAAGAGGGGGGACCCTACGAGCAGTACTTC. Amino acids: CASSQEEGGPYEQYF.

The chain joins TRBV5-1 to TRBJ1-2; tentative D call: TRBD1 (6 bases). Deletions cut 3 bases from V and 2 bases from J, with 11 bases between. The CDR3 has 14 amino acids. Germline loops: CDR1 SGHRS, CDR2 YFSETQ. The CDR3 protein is CASSWTAQNYGYTF. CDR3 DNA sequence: TGCGCCAGCAGCTGGACAGCCCAGAACTATGGCTACACCTTC.

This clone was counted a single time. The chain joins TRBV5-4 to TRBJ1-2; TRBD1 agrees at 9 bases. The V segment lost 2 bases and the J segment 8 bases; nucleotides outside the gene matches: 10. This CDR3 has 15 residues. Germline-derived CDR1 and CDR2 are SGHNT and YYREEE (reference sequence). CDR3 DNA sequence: TGTGCCAGCAGCTTTCCGGGACAGGGCTCGAAGGGCTACACCTTC. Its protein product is CASSFPGQGSKGYTF.

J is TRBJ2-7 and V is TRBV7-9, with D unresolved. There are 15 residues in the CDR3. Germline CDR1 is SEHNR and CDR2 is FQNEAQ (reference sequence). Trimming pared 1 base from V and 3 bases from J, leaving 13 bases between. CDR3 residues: CASSLGPEMGYEQYF. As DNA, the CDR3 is TGTGCCAGCAGCTTAGGTCCAGAAATGGGCTACGAGCAGTACTTC.

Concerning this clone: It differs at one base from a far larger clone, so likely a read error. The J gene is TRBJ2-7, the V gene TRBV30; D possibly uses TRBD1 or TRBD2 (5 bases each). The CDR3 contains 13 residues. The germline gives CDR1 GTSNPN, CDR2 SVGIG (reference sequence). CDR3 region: CAWGVLGDYEQYF. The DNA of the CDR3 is TGTGCCTGGGGTGTACTGGGGGACTACGAGCAGTACTTC.

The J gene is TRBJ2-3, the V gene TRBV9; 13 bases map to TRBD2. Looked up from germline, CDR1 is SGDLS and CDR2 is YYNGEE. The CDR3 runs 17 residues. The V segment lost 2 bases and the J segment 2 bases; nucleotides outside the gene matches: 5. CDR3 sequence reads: CASSVSGTSGATDTQYF. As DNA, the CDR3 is TGTGCCAGCAGCGTCTCCGGGACTAGCGGGGCCACAGATACGCAGTATTTT.

CDR3 loop: CASSLETGDGYTF. In nucleotides, the CDR3 is TGCGCCAGCAGCTTGGAAACAGGTGATGGCTACACCTTC. The chain uses TRBV5-1 and TRBJ1-2; tentative D call: TRBD1 (5 bases). CDR3 length equals 13 residues. V was cut by 0 bases and J by 6 bases, with 9 bases left in between. Germline CDR1 SGHRS, CDR2 YFSETQ.

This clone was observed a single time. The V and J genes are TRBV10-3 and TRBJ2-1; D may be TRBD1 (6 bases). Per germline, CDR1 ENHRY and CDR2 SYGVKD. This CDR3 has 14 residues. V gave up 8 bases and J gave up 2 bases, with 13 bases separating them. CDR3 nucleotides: TGTGCCATCGTTAGGACAGATGCCTACAATGAGCAGTTCTTC. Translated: CAIVRTDAYNEQFF.

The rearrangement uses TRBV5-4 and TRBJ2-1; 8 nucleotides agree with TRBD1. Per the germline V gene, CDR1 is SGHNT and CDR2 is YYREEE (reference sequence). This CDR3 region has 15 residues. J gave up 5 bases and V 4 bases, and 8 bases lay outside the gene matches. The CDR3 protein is CASSPEAGGHNEQFF. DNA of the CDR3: TGTGCCAGCAGCCCCGAGGCAGGGGGCCACAATGAGCAGTTCTTC.

The DNA of the CDR3 is TGTGCCAGCTCACCGGGCTCTTACATGAACACCGGGGAGCTGTTTTTT. Translation gives CASSPGSYMNTGELFF. This chain connects TRBV18 to TRBJ2-2; D gene uncertain. Trimming removed 3 bases from V and 1 base from J, with 12 bases in between. The CDR3 has 16 residues. Germline V gene lookup returns CDR1 KGHSH and CDR2 LQKENI. Combining the CDR3 with reference TRBV18 and TRBJ2-2 gives the whole variable domain NAGVMQNPRHLVRRRGQEARLRCSPMKGHSHVYWYRQLPEEGLKFMVYLQKENIIDESGMPKERFSAEFPKEGPSILRIQQVVRGDSAAYFCASSPGSYMNTGELFFGEGSRLTVL.

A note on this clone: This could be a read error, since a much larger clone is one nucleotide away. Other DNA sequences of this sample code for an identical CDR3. The CDR3 sequence: CASSLQGSYEQYF. CDR3 DNA: TGTGCCAGCAGCTTACAGGGTTCCTACGAGCAGTACTTC. This sequence joins TRBV11-2 and TRBJ2-7; tentatively, D is TRBD1 (5 bases). The germline V and J ends were trimmed by 2 bases and 1 base, with 6 bases remaining between them. The CDR3 totals 13 residues. Germline V CDR1 and CDR2: SGHAT, FQNNGV.

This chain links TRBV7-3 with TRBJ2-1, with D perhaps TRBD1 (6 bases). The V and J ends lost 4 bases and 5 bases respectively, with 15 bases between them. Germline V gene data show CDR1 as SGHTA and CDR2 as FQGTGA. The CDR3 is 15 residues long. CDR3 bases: TGTGCCAGCAGCTCAGACAGGTCGGGACACAATGAGCAGTTCTTC. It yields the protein CASSSDRSGHNEQFF.

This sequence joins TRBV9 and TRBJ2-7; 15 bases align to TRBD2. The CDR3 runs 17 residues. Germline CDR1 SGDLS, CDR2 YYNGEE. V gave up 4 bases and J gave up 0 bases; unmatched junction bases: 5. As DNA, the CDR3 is TGTGCCAGCAGCCTAGGGACTAGCGGGAGGAGCTCCTACGAGCAGTACTTC. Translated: CASSLGTSGRSSYEQYF.

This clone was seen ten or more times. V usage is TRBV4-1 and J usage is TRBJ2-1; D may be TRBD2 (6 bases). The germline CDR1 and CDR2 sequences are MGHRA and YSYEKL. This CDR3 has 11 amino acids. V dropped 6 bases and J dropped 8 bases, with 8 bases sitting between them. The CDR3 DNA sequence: TGCGCCAGCAGGGGGGGAGATGAGCAGTTCTTC. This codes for CASRGGDEQFF.

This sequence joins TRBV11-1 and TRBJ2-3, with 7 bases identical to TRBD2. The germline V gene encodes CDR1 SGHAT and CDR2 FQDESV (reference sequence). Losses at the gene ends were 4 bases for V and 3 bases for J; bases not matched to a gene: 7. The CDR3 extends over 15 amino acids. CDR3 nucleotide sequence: TGTGCCAGCAGCTCAGCGGGAACTAGAACAGATACGCAGTATTTT. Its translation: CASSSAGTRTDTQYF.

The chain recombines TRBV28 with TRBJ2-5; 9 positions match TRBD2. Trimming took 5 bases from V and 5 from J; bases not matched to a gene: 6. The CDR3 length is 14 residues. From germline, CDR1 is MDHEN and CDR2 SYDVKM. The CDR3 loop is CASSHRGGVETQYF. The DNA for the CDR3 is TGTGCCAGCAGTCACCGCGGGGGGGTTGAGACCCAGTACTTC.

In DNA form, the CDR3 reads TGTGCCAGTAGTATATCGACAGGCGTGGGGGAGCAGTACTTC. Protein sequence: CASSISTGVGEQYF. The chain combines TRBV19 with TRBJ2-7, with a possible D match to TRBD1 (6 bases). The germline V and J ends were trimmed by 2 bases and 7 bases, with 15 bases remaining between them. The CDR3 runs to 14 residues. Per germline, CDR1 LNHDA and CDR2 SQIVND (reference sequence).

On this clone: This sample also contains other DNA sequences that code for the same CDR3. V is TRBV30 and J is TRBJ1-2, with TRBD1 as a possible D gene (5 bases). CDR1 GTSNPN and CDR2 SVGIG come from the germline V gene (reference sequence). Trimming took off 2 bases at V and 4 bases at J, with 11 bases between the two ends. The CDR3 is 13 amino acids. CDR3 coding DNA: TGTGCCTGGAGTCCCGGGGACTCCTATGGCTACACCTTC. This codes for CAWSPGDSYGYTF.

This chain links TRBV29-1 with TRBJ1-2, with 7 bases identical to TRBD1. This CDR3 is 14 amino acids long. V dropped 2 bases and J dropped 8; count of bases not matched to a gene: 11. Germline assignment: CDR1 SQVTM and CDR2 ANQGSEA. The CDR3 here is CSVELEGGAGGYTF. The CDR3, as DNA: TGCAGCGTTGAATTGGAAGGGGGCGCAGGGGGCTACACCTTC.

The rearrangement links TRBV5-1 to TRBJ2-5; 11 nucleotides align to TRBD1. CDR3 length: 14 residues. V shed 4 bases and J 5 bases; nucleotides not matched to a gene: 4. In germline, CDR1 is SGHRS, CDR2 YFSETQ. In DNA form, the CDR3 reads TGCGCCAGCAGCGCGGACAGGGGGCAGGAGACCCAGTACTTC. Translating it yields CASSADRGQETQYF.

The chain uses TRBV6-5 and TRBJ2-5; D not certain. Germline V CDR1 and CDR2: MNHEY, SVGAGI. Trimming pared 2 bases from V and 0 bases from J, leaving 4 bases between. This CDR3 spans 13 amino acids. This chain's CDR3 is CASSYLYQETQYF. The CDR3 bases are TGTGCCAGCAGTTACCTCTACCAAGAGACCCAGTACTTC.

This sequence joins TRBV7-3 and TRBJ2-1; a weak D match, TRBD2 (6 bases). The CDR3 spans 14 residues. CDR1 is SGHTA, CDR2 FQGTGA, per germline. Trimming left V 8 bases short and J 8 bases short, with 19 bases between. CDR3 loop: CASGRGLTADEQFF. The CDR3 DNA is TGTGCCAGCGGAAGGGGACTCACAGCCGATGAGCAGTTCTTC.

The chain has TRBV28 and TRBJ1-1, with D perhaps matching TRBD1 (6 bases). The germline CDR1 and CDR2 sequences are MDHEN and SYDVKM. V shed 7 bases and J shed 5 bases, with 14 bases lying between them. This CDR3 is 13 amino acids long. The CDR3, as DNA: TGTGCCAGCACCCGGGGCAGGGGTACTGAAGCTTTCTTT. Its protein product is CASTRGRGTEAFF.

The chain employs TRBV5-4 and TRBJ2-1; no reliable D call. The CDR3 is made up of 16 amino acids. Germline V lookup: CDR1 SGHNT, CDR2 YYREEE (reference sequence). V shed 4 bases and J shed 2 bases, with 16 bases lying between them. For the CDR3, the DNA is TGTGCCAGCAGCCCACAACGCCCCCTTACCTACAATGAGCAGTTCTTC. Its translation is CASSPQRPLTYNEQFF.